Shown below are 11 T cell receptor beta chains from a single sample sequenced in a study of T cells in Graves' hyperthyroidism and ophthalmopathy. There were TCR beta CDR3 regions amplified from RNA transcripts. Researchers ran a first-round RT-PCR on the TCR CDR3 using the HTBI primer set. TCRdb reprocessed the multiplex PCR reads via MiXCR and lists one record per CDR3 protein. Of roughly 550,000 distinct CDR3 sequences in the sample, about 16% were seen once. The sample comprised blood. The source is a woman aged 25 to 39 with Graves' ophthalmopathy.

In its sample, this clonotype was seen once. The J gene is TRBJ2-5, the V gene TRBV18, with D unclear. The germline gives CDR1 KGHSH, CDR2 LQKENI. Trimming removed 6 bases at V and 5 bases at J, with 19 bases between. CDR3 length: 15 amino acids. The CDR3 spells CASSRVADPHETQYF. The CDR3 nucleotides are TGTGCCAGCTCTCGGGTTGCGGACCCACATGAGACCCAGTACTTC.

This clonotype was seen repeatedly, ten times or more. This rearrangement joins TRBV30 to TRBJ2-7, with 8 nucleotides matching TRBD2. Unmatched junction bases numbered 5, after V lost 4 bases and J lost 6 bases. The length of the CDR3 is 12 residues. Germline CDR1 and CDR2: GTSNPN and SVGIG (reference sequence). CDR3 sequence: CAWTRGGGEQYF. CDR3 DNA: TGTGCCTGGACCCGGGGGGGAGGCGAGCAGTACTTC.

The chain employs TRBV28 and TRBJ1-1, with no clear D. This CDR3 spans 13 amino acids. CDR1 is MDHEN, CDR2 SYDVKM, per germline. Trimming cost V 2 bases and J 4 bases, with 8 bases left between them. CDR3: CASSLEGPTEAFF. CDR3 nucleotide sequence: TGTGCCAGCAGTTTAGAGGGTCCCACTGAAGCTTTCTTT.

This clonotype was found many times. The CDR3 nucleotides are TGTGCCAGCAGCTTCAGTTCAGACTCACCGCAGTTCTTC. It translates to CASSFSSDSPQFF. The V call is TRBV11-2, the J call TRBJ2-1, with D hard to call. The germline V gene has CDR1 SGHAT and CDR2 FQNNGV. Trimming removed 3 bases from V and 12 bases from J, with 15 bases in between. The CDR3 has 13 amino acids.

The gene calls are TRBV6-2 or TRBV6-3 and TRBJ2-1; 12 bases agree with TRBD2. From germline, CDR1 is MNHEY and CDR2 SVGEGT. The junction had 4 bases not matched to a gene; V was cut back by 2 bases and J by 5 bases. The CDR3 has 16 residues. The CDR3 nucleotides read TGTGCCAGCAGTTACGGAGGACTAGCGGGGCACAATGAGCAGTTCTTC. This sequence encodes CASSYGGLAGHNEQFF.

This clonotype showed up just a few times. This chain's CDR3 is CSAPRTVANIQYF. The CDR3 DNA follows: TGCAGTGCCCCCAGGACAGTGGCAAACATTCAGTACTTC. The chain employs TRBV20-1 and TRBJ2-4; D might be TRBD1 (6 bases). V was cut by 6 bases and J by 6 bases, with 15 bases left in between. The CDR3 has 13 amino acids. Germline lookup yields CDR1 DFQATT and CDR2 SNEGSKA (reference sequence).

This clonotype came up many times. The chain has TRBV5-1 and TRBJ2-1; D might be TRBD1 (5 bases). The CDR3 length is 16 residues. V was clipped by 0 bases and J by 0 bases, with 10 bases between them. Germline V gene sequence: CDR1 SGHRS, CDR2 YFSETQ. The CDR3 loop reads CASSLEGAGSYNEQFF. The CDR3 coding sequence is TGCGCCAGCAGCTTGGAAGGGGCTGGCTCCTACAATGAGCAGTTCTTC.

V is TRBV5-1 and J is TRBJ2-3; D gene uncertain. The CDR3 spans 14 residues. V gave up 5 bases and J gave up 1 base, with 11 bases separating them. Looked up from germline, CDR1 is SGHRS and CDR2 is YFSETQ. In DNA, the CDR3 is TGCGCCAGCAGACCGTGGGATGGCACAGATACGCAGTATTTT. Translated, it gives CASRPWDGTDTQYF.

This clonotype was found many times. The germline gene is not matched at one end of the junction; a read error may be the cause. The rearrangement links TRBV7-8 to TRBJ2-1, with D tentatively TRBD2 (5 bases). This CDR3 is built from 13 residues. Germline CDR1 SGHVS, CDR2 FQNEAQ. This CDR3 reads CASSRSGLDERYF. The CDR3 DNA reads TGTGCCAGCAGCCGCAGCGGCTTGGATGAGCGATACTTC.

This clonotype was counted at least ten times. CDR3 DNA: TGTGCCAGCAGTGAAGCGCTTGGAAGAAAACTGTTTTTT. Translation gives CASSEALGRKLFF. The chain couples TRBV6-1 to TRBJ1-4, with D hard to call. The CDR3 spans 13 residues. Germline V gives CDR1 MNHNS, CDR2 SASEGT. V was clipped by 0 bases and J by 10 bases, with 9 bases between them.

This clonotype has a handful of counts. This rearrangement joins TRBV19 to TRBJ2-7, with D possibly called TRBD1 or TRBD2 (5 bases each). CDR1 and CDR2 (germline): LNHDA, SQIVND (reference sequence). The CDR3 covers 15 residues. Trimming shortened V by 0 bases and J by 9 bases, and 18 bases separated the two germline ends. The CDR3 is CASSIEGTSGVAQYF. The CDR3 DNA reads TGTGCCAGTAGTATAGAAGGGACCTCTGGAGTGGCGCAGTACTTC.